This T cell receptor beta chain originates from a study of cytomegalovirus exposure and HLA in healthy donors. This PCR relied on a set of 60 Vbeta primers and 13 Jbeta primers. Sequenced by immunoSEQ multiplex PCR; TCRdb stores in-frame clones only, minus some. The top ten hold over 4% of the sample, which has more than 100,000 clones, approximately 75% seen once. The study, taken as a whole, reports: Donors were assumed by presence/absence analyses to have roughly uniform sequencing depth. In a later analysis, across HLA loci, associated TCR counts were highest for DRB1, lowest for HLA-C. The HLA-A and HLA-B alleles of most subjects were reportedly predicted accurately from TCR beta sequences. Earlier analysis looked at TCR beta V segments, and most were productive about 87% or about 30% of the time.

As for this clone: The antigen is undetermined.

Trimming cost V 5 bases and J 5 bases, with 9 bases left between them. The germline V gene encodes CDR1 KGHSH and CDR2 LQKENI. CDR3 length: 12 amino acids. V usage is TRBV18 and J usage is TRBJ2-5; D not certain. The source of this sequence is a man aged 45-65 years in good health and CMV-seropositive. Sequenced input: PBMCs. Written as DNA, the CDR3 is TGTGCCAGCTCATACGAAGAGGAGACCCAGTACTTC. It encodes CASSYEEETQYF.